The 32 T cell receptor beta chains listed next were all sequenced from one sample in a study of T cell repertoires in cytomegalovirus infection. A single record per CDR3 protein comes from TCRdb applying MiXCR to the reads. The table has around 490,000 distinct CDR3 sequences, about a quarter seen once. Sequencing was performed on PBMCs. The receptor set was obtained from a human donor in good health (CMV status not recorded). Some clones in this sample may be carry-over from other donors' samples.

Ten or more counts support this clonotype. This rearrangement joins TRBV12-5 to TRBJ2-3; no clear D. This CDR3 has 14 residues. Germline V gene sequence: CDR1 LGHNT, CDR2 FRNRAP. V shed 7 bases and J shed 0 bases, with 11 bases lying between them. CDR3 loop: CASAPNLSTDTQYF. As DNA, the CDR3 is TGTGCTAGTGCCCCGAACCTCAGCACAGATACGCAGTATTTT.

This clonotype was recorded a few times. The rearrangement uses TRBV4-1 and TRBJ1-1; 12 bases align to TRBD1. From germline, CDR1 is MGHRA and CDR2 YSYEKL. The CDR3 has 17 residues. V gave up 1 base and J gave up 3 bases; unmatched junction bases: 6. CDR3 DNA: TGCGCCAGCAGCCAAGGGGGGACAGGGGGCCGGTACACTGAAGCTTTCTTT. Its translation: CASSQGGTGGRYTEAFF.

The chain is built from TRBV19 and TRBJ1-5, with TRBD1 as a possible D gene (6 bases). V was pared by 7 bases and J by 6 bases, with 13 bases between. Germline assignment: CDR1 LNHDA and CDR2 SQIVND (reference sequence). The CDR3 has 13 amino acids. The CDR3: CASNREWGQPQHF. CDR3 bases: TGTGCCAGTAACAGGGAATGGGGTCAGCCCCAGCATTTT.

This clonotype has a count of ten or more. This chain links TRBV28 with TRBJ2-1; 8 positions match TRBD2. This CDR3 comprises 16 residues. CDR1 is MDHEN and CDR2 is SYDVKM in the germline V gene. V shed 5 bases and J 0 bases; nucleotides not matched to a gene: 6. The CDR3 region has the DNA TGTGCCAGCAGTCCCGGCGGGGGGAGCTCCTACAATGAGCAGTTCTTC. Protein product: CASSPGGGSSYNEQFF.

This clonotype has a handful of counts. This chain connects TRBV7-9 to TRBJ2-7; TRBD2 matches at 14 bases. V gave up 6 bases and J gave up 2 bases; unmatched junction bases: 3. The CDR3 totals 15 residues. Germline values: CDR1 SEHNR, CDR2 FQNEAQ (reference sequence). Written as DNA, the CDR3 is TGTGCCAGCAGTGGGGGACTAGCGGGAGCCTACGAGCAGTACGTC. Protein product: CASSGGLAGAYEQYV.

The chain is built from TRBV20-1 and TRBJ2-4, with 10 positions matching TRBD2. The CDR3 length is 19 residues. Losses at the gene ends were 0 bases for V and 8 bases for J; bases not matched to a gene: 19. The V gene's germline CDR1 is DFQATT and CDR2 SNEGSKA (reference sequence). The CDR3 bases are TGCAGTGCTAGAGACTACGTTCTCTCTAGCGGGGGTTGGTCGGACATTCAGTACTTC. It translates to CSARDYVLSSGGWSDIQYF.

The chain has TRBV11-2 and TRBJ2-3; 9 bases fit TRBD2. Trimming at V came to 1 base and at J to 6 bases, leaving 8 bases not matched to a gene. Germline values: CDR1 SGHAT, CDR2 FQNNGV. The CDR3 is made up of 16 amino acids. The CDR3 coding sequence is TGTGCCAGCAGCTTAGGCCTAGCGGGGAAGGGGGATACGCAGTATTTT. This codes for CASSLGLAGKGDTQYF.

The rearrangement uses TRBV29-1 and TRBJ1-2; D is unclear. CDR3 size: 14 residues. V dropped 5 bases and J dropped 1 base, with 14 bases sitting between them. Germline CDR1 and CDR2: SQVTM and ANQGSEA. In DNA form, the CDR3 reads TGCAGCGTTCTCGACCTTTCTAGTAACTATGGCTACACCTTC. This codes for CSVLDLSSNYGYTF.

The rearrangement uses TRBV5-1 and TRBJ1-3, with D hard to call. Germline V gene data show CDR1 as SGHRS and CDR2 as YFSETQ. With 4 bases removed from V and 4 bases from J, the gap between germline ends came to 12 bases. The CDR3 has 14 residues. The chain's CDR3 is CASSVTGPGNTIYF. The CDR3 bases are TGCGCCAGCAGCGTGACGGGTCCCGGAAACACCATATATTTT.

This clonotype was counted only a few times. The gene calls are TRBV12-3 or TRBV12-4 and TRBJ1-1; D gene uncertain. Trimming cost V 6 bases and J 1 base, with 9 bases left between them. The CDR3 contains 13 residues. CDR3 coding DNA: TGTGCCAGCAGGTGGTCGAGGAACACTGAAGCTTTCTTT. Translating gives CASRWSRNTEAFF.

The V and J genes are TRBV7-7 and TRBJ2-5; D could derive from TRBD1 or TRBD2 (5 bases each). There are 15 residues in the CDR3. Trimming removed 5 bases from V and 0 bases from J, with 13 bases in between. Germline V gene sequence: CDR1 SSHAT, CDR2 FNYEAQ (reference sequence). CDR3 amino acids: CASSRDPGNQETQYF. DNA for the CDR3: TGTGCCAGCAGCAGGGACCCCGGGAACCAAGAGACCCAGTACTTC.

In its sample, this clonotype was seen a few times. J is TRBJ2-5 and V is TRBV7-9; D tentatively reads TRBD1 or TRBD2 (5 bases each). Trimming shortened V by 7 bases and J by 5 bases, and 14 bases separated the two germline ends. Germline CDR1 and CDR2: SEHNR and FQNEAQ (reference sequence). The CDR3 length is 13 residues. The CDR3 nucleotides read TGTGCCAGCAACGGACGGGGCGAGGAGACCCAGTACTTC. This gives the protein CASNGRGEETQYF.

The table lists this clonotype with a few counts. The chain's CDR3 is CASSPQTSVKTGELFF. DNA for the CDR3: TGTGCCAGCAGCCCGCAAACTAGCGTGAAGACCGGGGAGCTGTTTTTT. The chain links TRBV13 to TRBJ2-2, with TRBD2 matching 7 bases. V lost 5 bases, J lost 5 bases, and 11 bases stayed unmatched. Germline CDR1 PRHDT, CDR2 FYEKMQ (reference sequence). The CDR3 extends over 16 amino acids.

The rearrangement links TRBV19 to TRBJ2-1, with 9 bases lining up with TRBD2. V shed 3 bases, J shed 5 bases, and the junction held 5 bases outside the gene matches. Germline V CDR1 and CDR2: LNHDA, SQIVND (reference sequence). The CDR3 is 15 amino acids. CDR3 nucleotide sequence: TGTGCCAGTAGTATCGTTAGCGGGAGCCACAATGAGCAGTTCTTC. It translates to CASSIVSGSHNEQFF.

V is TRBV30 and J is TRBJ2-2, with D possibly being TRBD1 (5 bases). Germline V gene sequence: CDR1 GTSNPN, CDR2 SVGIG (reference sequence). V shed 5 bases and J shed 2 bases, with 9 bases lying between them. The CDR3 sequence is 13 residues long. CDR3 coding DNA: TGTGCCTGGCCGACAGAAAACACCGGGGAGCTGTTTTTT. As protein: CAWPTENTGELFF.

This clonotype was counted many times. The chain joins TRBV6-1 to TRBJ1-3; a possible D gene is TRBD1 (5 bases). The ends were cut back, 6 bases at V and 0 bases at J, with 15 bases in the middle. Germline V gives CDR1 MNHNS, CDR2 SASEGT. The CDR3 has 16 amino acids. In DNA, the CDR3 is TGTGCCAGCAGGGACTCGCAGGGCCACTCTGGAAACACCATATATTTT. It translates to CASRDSQGHSGNTIYF.

This clonotype was detected a few times. A junction end diverges from the germline sequence, so it may reflect a read error. The chain recombines TRBV6-1 with TRBJ1-5, with 11 nucleotides matching TRBD1. The CDR3 totals 16 residues. From germline, CDR1 is MNHNS and CDR2 SASEGT. The CDR3 DNA is TGTGCCAGCTTCCCCGGGACAGGGGGTAGCGATCAGCCCCAGCATTTT. Translated, it gives CASFPGTGGSDQPQHF.

This clonotype occurred a few times. The chain couples TRBV6-6 to TRBJ2-2; D remains ambiguous. Germline-derived CDR1 and CDR2 are MNHNY and SVGAGI (reference sequence). The CDR3 runs to 15 residues. V gave up 0 bases and J gave up 0 bases, with 5 bases separating them. The CDR3 DNA is TGTGCCAGCAGTTACTCCCGGGCGAACACCGGGGAGCTGTTTTTT. It codes for CASSYSRANTGELFF.

This clonotype was picked up many times. The rearrangement joins TRBV7-2 to TRBJ1-4, with D perhaps TRBD1 (6 bases). Trimming took off 3 bases at V and 3 bases at J, with 11 bases between the two ends. The germline CDR1 and CDR2 sequences are SGHTA and FQGNSA. The CDR3 runs 15 residues. Here the CDR3 reads CASSFGTRSNEKLFF. The CDR3 DNA follows: TGTGCCAGCAGCTTCGGGACACGGTCTAATGAAAAACTGTTTTTT. The whole variable domain, remainder taken from reference TRBV7-2 and TRBJ1-4, is GAGVSQSPSNKVTEKGKDVELRCDPISGHTALYWYRQSLGQGLEFLIYFQGNSAPDKSGLPSDRFSAERTGGSVSTLTIQRTQQEDSAVYLCASSFGTRSNEKLFFGSGTQLSVL.

The rearrangement uses TRBV10-1 and TRBJ2-2; no firm D call. The germline V gene encodes CDR1 WNHNN and CDR2 SYGVQD (reference sequence). This CDR3 region has 16 residues. Between the trimmed V and J ends, which lost 2 bases and 5 bases, there was a span of 15 bases. CDR3 region: CASSEDGSFTTGELFF. CDR3 bases: TGCGCCAGCAGTGAGGACGGTAGCTTTACGACCGGGGAGCTGTTTTTT.

The chain recombines TRBV10-3 with TRBJ1-2, with D uncertain. This CDR3 has 14 amino acids. V gave up 6 bases and J gave up 2 bases, with 13 bases separating them. Germline assignment: CDR1 ENHRY and CDR2 SYGVKD. The CDR3 sequence is CAIRARAENYGYTF. In DNA, the CDR3 is TGTGCCATCAGGGCTCGGGCCGAGAACTATGGCTACACCTTC.

This clonotype was counted at least ten times. The V and J genes are TRBV7-2 and TRBJ2-3; D gene uncertain. The length of the CDR3 is 11 residues. The V gene's germline CDR1 is SGHTA and CDR2 FQGNSA. V lost 7 bases to trimming and J lost 6 bases, with 8 bases between them. CDR3 nucleotides: TGTGCCAGCACCCTAATTGATACGCAGTATTTT. It translates to CASTLIDTQYF.

In its sample, this clonotype was seen a few times. The V call is TRBV7-8, the J call TRBJ2-7, with 7 positions matching TRBD1. With V trimmed by 1 base and J by 6 bases, 6 bases remained unmatched. Looked up from germline, CDR1 is SGHVS and CDR2 is FQNEAQ. This CDR3 spans 14 amino acids. CDR3 nucleotide sequence: TGTGCCAGCAGCTTAGAAGAGACAGGGAGCGAGCAGTACGTC. Translated, it gives CASSLEETGSEQYV.

The chain employs TRBV29-1 and TRBJ2-3; D remains ambiguous. V lost 7 bases to trimming and J lost 6 bases, with 14 bases between them. The CDR3 loop spans 12 amino acids. Germline loops: CDR1 SQVTM, CDR2 ANQGSEA. The DNA for the CDR3 is TGCAGCGCCAGATATGGTTTGGATACGCAGTATTTT. Residues: CSARYGLDTQYF.

The rearrangement joins TRBV25-1 to TRBJ1-1; 8 nucleotides agree with TRBD1. In germline, CDR1 is MGHDK, CDR2 SYGVNS. The ends lost 6 bases at V and 1 base at J; junction bases unmatched: 4. The length of the CDR3 is 14 residues. The DNA of the CDR3 is TGTGCCAGCAGAGACAGGGGATCGAACACTGAAGCTTTCTTT. The encoded protein is CASRDRGSNTEAFF.

The J gene is TRBJ2-1, the V gene TRBV6-6; D is tentatively TRBD1 or TRBD2 (5 bases each). V dropped 6 bases and J dropped 5 bases, with 14 bases sitting between them. The CDR3 sequence is 14 residues long. Germline V gene data show CDR1 as MNHNY and CDR2 as SVGAGI (reference sequence). The CDR3 bases are TGTGCCAGCAGGATCGCTCGGGACCACAATGAGCAGTTCTTC. It specifies CASRIARDHNEQFF.

The chain couples TRBV2 to TRBJ1-1; 10 bases map to TRBD1. Germline CDR1 SNHLY, CDR2 FYNNEI. The CDR3 runs to 15 residues. The V segment lost 5 bases and the J segment 4 bases; nucleotides outside the gene matches: 7. This CDR3 is CASSNTGTGVTEAFF. CDR3 DNA: TGTGCCAGCAGTAATACCGGGACAGGGGTCACTGAAGCTTTCTTT.

This clonotype was seen just once. The J gene is TRBJ2-3, the V gene TRBV15; D unclear. CDR3 length: 18 residues. Trimming left V 4 bases short and J 0 bases short, with 20 bases between. CDR1 and CDR2 from the germline V gene are LNHNV and YYDKDF (reference sequence). The CDR3 bases are TGTGCCACCAGCAACCTGATCAGGAGTACCGTTAGCACAGATACGCAGTATTTT. Translation: CATSNLIRSTVSTDTQYF. The full variable domain, in which reference TRBV15 and TRBJ2-3 provide the parts outside the CDR3, is DAMVIQNPRYQVTQFGKPVTLSCSQTLNHNVMYWYQQKSSQAPKLLFHYYDKDFNNEADTPDNFQSRRPNTSFCFLDIRSPGLGDTAMYLCATSNLIRSTVSTDTQYFGPGTRLTVL.

J is TRBJ1-2 and V is TRBV5-6; no clear D. There are 14 residues in the CDR3. The germline V gene encodes CDR1 SGHDT and CDR2 YYEEEE. V was cut by 0 bases and J by 5 bases, with 11 bases left in between. The CDR3 is CASSLAAKKYGYTF. CDR3 DNA: TGTGCCAGCAGCTTGGCCGCGAAGAAATATGGCTACACCTTC. The whole variable domain, filled in from reference TRBV5-6 and TRBJ1-2, reads DAGVTQSPTHLIKTRGQQVTLRCSPKSGHDTVSWYQQALGQGPQFIFQYYEEEERQRGNFPDRFSGHQFPNYSSELNVNALLLGDSALYLCASSLAAKKYGYTFGSGTRLTVV.

CDR3 sequence (DNA): TGTGCCAGCAGCCCCGGGACTAGCGGGAGTGTATCCGAGACCCAGTACTTC. Protein: CASSPGTSGSVSETQYF. The chain uses TRBV7-9 and TRBJ2-5, with 14 positions matching TRBD2. Losses at the gene ends were 5 bases for V and 5 bases for J; bases not matched to a gene: 10. The germline gives CDR1 SEHNR, CDR2 FQNEAQ (reference sequence). The CDR3 is 17 residues long.

This clonotype was recorded a few times. The chain uses TRBV7-9 and TRBJ2-7; the match to TRBD2 covers 7 bases. The CDR3 is made up of 16 amino acids. Germline values: CDR1 SEHNR, CDR2 FQNEAQ (reference sequence). The V gene end was trimmed by 4 bases and the J gene end by 0 bases; junction bases not matched to a gene: 9. CDR3 residues: CASSWPGTTPSYEQYF. The CDR3 DNA is TGTGCCAGCAGCTGGCCCGGGACTACCCCCTCCTACGAGCAGTACTTC.

The chain has TRBV28 and TRBJ2-1; TRBD1 aligns across 9 bases. The CDR3 contains 20 residues. Unmatched junction bases numbered 19, after V lost 1 base and J lost 6 bases. From germline, CDR1 is MDHEN and CDR2 SYDVKM. The CDR3 spells CASSLSASLTGGLSGNEQFF. DNA for the CDR3: TGTGCCAGCAGTTTATCCGCCTCTTTAACAGGGGGCTTGAGTGGCAATGAGCAGTTCTTC.